This T cell receptor (beta chain) was sequenced in a study of blood T cell repertoires in COVID-19. About the research overall: Researchers got acute and convalescent COVID-19 samples from the United States, Italy and Spain. From T cells, B-cell-depleted T cells, or PBMCs came the material, which was cDNA or gDNA.

V trimming: 3 bases; J trimming: 6 bases; junction bases outside the gene matches: 7. From germline, CDR1 is SNHLY and CDR2 FYNNEI. The CDR3 sequence is 15 residues long. Under the authors' procedure: Estimates of nucleated cell counts were drawn from the amplification of reference gene primers. Assay: immunoSEQ multiplex PCR; the TCRdb copy retains only in-frame clones and omits some. That table furnishes V, J and clone size, whereas the DNA furnished D and trimming. The profile shows over 50,000 clones, 85% of them singletons. Material: peripheral blood. The origin of this receptor is a man between 65 and 79 years old with acute or convalescent COVID-19. The chain joins TRBV2 to TRBJ1-4; 7 positions agree with TRBD1. This CDR3 is CASSDRDSSYEKLFF. CDR3 coding DNA: TGTGCCAGCAGTGATAGGGACAGTTCTTATGAAAAACTGTTTTTT.